The clone carrying this TCR beta chain was counted only a few times. Its specificity is not known. This record belongs to a study of identical twins. V was pared by 0 bases and J by 4 bases, with 3 bases of the junction left unmatched. The CDR3 runs to 15 residues. CDR1 and CDR2 from the germline V gene are SGHTA and FQGTGA. Study outcomes and limitations: There were fewer insertions in abundant cord blood beta clonotypes, but memory repertoires showed no such pattern.

Through template switching, a universal primer site was introduced, and the cDNA contained unique molecular identifiers. TCRdb itself ran the 5' RACE reads through MiXCR, one entry per CDR3 protein. Of some 710,000 distinct CDR3 sequences in the sample, roughly 6% were seen once. The chain is built from TRBV7-3 and TRBJ2-3, with 8 bases aligning to TRBD2. The TCR comes from a man younger than 30 in good health. Material: naive T cells sorted from blood. CDR3 sequence (DNA): TGTGCCAGCAGCTTAACGGGACTAGTCGCAGATACGCAGTATTTT. This gives the protein CASSLTGLVADTQYF.